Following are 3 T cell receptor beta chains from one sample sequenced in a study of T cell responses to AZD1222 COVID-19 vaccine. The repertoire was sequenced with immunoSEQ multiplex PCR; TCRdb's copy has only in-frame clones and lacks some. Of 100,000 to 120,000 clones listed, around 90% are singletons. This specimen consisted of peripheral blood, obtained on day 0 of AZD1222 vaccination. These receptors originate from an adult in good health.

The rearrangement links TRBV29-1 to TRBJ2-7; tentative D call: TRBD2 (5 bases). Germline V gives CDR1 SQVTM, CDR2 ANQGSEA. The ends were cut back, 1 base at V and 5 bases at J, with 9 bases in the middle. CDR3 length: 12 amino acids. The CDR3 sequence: CSVEGTGNEQYF. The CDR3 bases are TGCAGCGTTGAAGGGACGGGGAACGAGCAGTACTTC.

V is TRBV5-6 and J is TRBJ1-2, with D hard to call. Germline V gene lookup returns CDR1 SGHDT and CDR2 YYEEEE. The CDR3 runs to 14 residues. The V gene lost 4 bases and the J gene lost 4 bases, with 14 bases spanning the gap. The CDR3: CASSPWQDFYGYTF. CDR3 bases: TGTGCCAGCAGCCCGTGGCAGGATTTCTATGGCTACACCTTC.

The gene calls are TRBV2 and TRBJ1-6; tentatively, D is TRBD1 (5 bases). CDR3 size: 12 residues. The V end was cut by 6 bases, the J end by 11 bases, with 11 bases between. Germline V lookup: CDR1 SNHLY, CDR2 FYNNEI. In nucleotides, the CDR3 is TGTGCCAGCAGGTGGGACTCGCCACCCCTCCACTTT. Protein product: CASRWDSPPLHF.